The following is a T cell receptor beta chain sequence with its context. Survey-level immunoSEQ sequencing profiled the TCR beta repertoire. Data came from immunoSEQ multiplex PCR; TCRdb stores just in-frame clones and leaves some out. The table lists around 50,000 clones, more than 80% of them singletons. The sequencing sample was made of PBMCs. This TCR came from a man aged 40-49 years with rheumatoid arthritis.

CDR3 protein: CASSSTGNQPQHF. The CDR3 coding sequence is TGTGCCAGCAGTTCAACGGGCAATCAGCCCCAGCATTTT. The rearrangement links TRBV28 to TRBJ1-5; D ambiguous. This CDR3 region has 13 residues. CDR1 MDHEN and CDR2 SYDVKM come from the germline V gene. Trimming pared 4 bases from V and 2 bases from J, leaving 6 bases between.